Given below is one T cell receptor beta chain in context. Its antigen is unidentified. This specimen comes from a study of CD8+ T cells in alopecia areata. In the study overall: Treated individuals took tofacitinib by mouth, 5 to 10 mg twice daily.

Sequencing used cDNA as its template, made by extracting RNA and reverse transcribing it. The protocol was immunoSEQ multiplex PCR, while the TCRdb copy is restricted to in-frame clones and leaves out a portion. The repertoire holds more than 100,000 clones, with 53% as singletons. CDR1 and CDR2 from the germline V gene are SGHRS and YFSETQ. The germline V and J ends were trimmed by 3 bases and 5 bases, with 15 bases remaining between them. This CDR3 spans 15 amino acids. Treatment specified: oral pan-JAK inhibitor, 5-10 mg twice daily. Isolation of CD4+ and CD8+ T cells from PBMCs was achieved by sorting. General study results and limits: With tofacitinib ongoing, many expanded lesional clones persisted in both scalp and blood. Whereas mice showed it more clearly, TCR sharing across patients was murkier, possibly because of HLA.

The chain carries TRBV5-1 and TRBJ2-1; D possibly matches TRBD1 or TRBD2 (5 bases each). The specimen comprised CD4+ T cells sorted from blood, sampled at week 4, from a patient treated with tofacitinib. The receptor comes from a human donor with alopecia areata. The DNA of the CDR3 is TGCGCCAGCAGCTCCGACGGGGCAATAAACAATGAGCAGTTCTTC. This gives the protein CASSSDGAINNEQFF.